Listed below are T cell receptor beta chains from one sample, sequenced in a study of blood T cell repertoires in COVID-19. Only in-frame clones appear in the TCRdb table, and some are missing; sequencing was by immunoSEQ multiplex PCR. The data show about 120,000 clones, roughly 90% seen once. The sample consisted of peripheral blood. These receptors were obtained from a man aged 45 to 65 with acute or convalescent COVID-19. Each CDR3 is given with its conserved first and last residue. Each record gives: V gene, CDR3 protein.

v_call: TRBV9; cdr3_aa: CASSLPSGANVLTF
v_call: TRBV19; cdr3_aa: CASRLAGSSGYTF
v_call: TRBV24-1; cdr3_aa: CATSDPLGLAAQETQYF
v_call: TRBV4-3; cdr3_aa: CASSRQPSYEQYF
v_call: TRBV6-2/TRBV6-3; cdr3_aa: CASSNRGGYTF
v_call: TRBV19; cdr3_aa: CASTFGTGKPEKLFF
v_call: TRBV24-1; cdr3_aa: CATSDFATGSQETQYF
v_call: TRBV6-5; cdr3_aa: CASSYSPGGENTEAFF
v_call: TRBV5-8; cdr3_aa: CASSPGQGASPLHF
v_call: TRBV11-2; cdr3_aa: CASSKTSGSQGETQYF
v_call: TRBV2; cdr3_aa: CASSARRVQGAYTIYF
v_call: TRBV4-1; cdr3_aa: CASSQISGQGFEQYF
v_call: TRBV7-9; cdr3_aa: CASSLAIAGGLGYEQFF
v_call: TRBV2; cdr3_aa: CASRGGQGASSNQPQHF
v_call: TRBV21-1; cdr3_aa: CASSLDRGCNEQFF
v_call: TRBV5-6; cdr3_aa: CASSRDRNYEQYF
v_call: TRBV9; cdr3_aa: CASSAGQGGEKLFF
v_call: TRBV29-1; cdr3_aa: CSVERGGSYNEQFF
v_call: TRBV7-6; cdr3_aa: CASSLVERGVYEQYF
v_call: TRBV4-3; cdr3_aa: CASSHLEGTGDPDTQYF
v_call: TRBV4-3; cdr3_aa: CASSPRTGGWQNSPLHF
v_call: TRBV18; cdr3_aa: CASSQIIGRTNTGELFF
v_call: TRBV4-1; cdr3_aa: CASSPEKPADIQYF
v_call: TRBV6-5; cdr3_aa: CASTTYLTGELFF